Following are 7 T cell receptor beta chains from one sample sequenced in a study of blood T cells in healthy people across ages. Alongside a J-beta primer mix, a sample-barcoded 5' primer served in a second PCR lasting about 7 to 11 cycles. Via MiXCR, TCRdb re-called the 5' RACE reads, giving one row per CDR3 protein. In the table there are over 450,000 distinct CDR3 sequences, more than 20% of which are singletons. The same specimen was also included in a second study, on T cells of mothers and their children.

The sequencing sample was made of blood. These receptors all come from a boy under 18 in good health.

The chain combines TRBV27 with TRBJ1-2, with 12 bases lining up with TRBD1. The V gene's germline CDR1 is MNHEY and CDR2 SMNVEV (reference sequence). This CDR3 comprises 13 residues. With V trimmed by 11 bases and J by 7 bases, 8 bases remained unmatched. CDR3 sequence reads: CAPKGQGAVGYTF. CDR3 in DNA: TGTGCCCCAAAGGGACAGGGGGCAGTTGGCTACACCTTC.

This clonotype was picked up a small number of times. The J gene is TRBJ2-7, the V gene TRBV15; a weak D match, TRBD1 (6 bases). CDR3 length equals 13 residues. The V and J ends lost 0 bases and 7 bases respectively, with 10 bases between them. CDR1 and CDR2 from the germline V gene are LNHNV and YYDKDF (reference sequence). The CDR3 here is CATSRDWGREQYF. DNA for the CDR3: TGTGCCACCAGCAGAGATTGGGGGCGAGAGCAGTACTTC.

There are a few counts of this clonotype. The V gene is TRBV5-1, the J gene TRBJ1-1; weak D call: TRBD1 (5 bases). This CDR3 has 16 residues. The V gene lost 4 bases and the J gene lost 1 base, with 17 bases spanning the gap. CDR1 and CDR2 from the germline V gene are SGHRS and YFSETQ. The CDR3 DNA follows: TGCGCCAGCAGCCCGGGCCTGGGACTGCCGAACACTGAAGCTTTCTTT. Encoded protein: CASSPGLGLPNTEAFF.

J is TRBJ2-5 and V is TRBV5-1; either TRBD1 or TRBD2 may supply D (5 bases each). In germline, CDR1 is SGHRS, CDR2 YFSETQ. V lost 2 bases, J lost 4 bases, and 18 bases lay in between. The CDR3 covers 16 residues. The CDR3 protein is CASSFTSVGRAETQYF. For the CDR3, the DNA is TGCGCCAGCAGCTTTACAAGTGTGGGGCGGGCAGAGACCCAGTACTTC.

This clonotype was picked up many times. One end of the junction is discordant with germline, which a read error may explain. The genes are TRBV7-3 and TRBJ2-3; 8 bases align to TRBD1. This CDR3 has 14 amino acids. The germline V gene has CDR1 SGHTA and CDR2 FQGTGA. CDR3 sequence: CASSLTGGTDTQYF. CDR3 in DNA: TGCGCCAGCAGCTTGACAGGGGGCACAGATACGCAGTATTTT.

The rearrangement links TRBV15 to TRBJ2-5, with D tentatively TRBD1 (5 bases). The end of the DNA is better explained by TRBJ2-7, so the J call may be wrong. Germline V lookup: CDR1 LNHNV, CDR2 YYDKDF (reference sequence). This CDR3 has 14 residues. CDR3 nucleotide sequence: TGTGCCACCAGCAGAGGTAGGGGAATCTACGAGCAGTACTTC. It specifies CATSRGRGIYEQYF.

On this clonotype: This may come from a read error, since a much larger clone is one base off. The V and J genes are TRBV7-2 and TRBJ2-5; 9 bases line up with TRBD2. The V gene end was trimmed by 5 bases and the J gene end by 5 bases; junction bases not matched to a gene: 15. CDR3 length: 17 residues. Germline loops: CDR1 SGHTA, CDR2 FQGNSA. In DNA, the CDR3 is TGTGCCAGCAGCATAGAGACTAGCGGAATGAAGAGCGAGACCCAGTACTTC. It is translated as CASSIETSGMKSETQYF.